Each of the 6 T cell receptor beta chains below was sequenced from the same sample in a study of blood T cells in healthy people across ages. The second PCR ran 7 to 11 cycles with a sample-barcoded 5' primer and J-beta primers. TCRdb recomputed calls from the 5' RACE reads with MiXCR, one row per CDR3 protein. The table has hundreds of thousands of distinct CDR3 sequences, less than 60% seen once. Sequencing input: blood. The receptor source for this set is an elderly man in good health.

Points on this clonotype: A read error may explain this, as a much larger clone is one base away. The chain joins TRBV7-2 to TRBJ2-4; D perhaps matches TRBD2 (5 bases). Germline CDR1 SGHTA, CDR2 FQGNSA. CDR3 length equals 14 residues. The CDR3 region is CASTDDLAKNIRYF. The CDR3 DNA reads as TGTGCCAGCACCGATGACCTAGCCAAAAACATTCGGTACTTC.

This clonotype was counted between two and nine times. The chain carries TRBV15 and TRBJ2-1, with D possibly being TRBD2 (6 bases). The ends were cut back, 4 bases at V and 9 bases at J, with 16 bases in the middle. The CDR3 consists of 14 residues. Germline values: CDR1 LNHNV, CDR2 YYDKDF (reference sequence). The CDR3 is CATSKNTGEGEQFF. The CDR3 DNA reads TGTGCCACCAGCAAGAATACGGGAGAGGGTGAGCAGTTCTTC.

In its sample, this clonotype was seen a few times. This chain links TRBV5-1 with TRBJ2-7; D possibly corresponds to TRBD2 (6 bases). Germline CDR1 reads SGHRS; CDR2 reads YFSETQ. Trimming shortened V by 0 bases and J by 0 bases, and 19 bases separated the two germline ends. The length of the CDR3 is 18 residues. CDR3 loop: CASSLDPSARSSSYEQYF. The CDR3 DNA sequence: TGCGCCAGCAGCTTGGATCCTAGCGCCAGATCCAGCTCCTACGAGCAGTACTTC.

This chain connects TRBV4-3 to TRBJ2-2, with D maybe TRBD2 (6 bases). Germline V CDR1 and CDR2: LGHNA, YSLEER. The CDR3 is 15 residues long. The V and J ends lost 4 bases and 0 bases respectively, with 9 bases between them. The DNA of the CDR3 is TGCGCCAGCAGCCCCAAGCGGGCGAACACCGGGGAGCTGTTTTTT. Its translation is CASSPKRANTGELFF.

This clonotype was detected once. J is TRBJ2-5 and V is TRBV11-2; D perhaps matches TRBD1 (6 bases). Trimming shortened V by 3 bases and J by 5 bases, and 13 bases separated the two germline ends. CDR3 length: 14 amino acids. The germline V gene has CDR1 SGHAT and CDR2 FQNNGV. The CDR3, as DNA: TGTGCCAGCAGCTTCAAATGGGGGCTGGAGACCCAGTACTTC. Residues: CASSFKWGLETQYF.

As regards this clonotype: The junction differs from germline at one of its ends, possibly a read error. The CDR3 region is CAGSLTTDPRTNTEAFF. DNA of the CDR3: TGCGCCGGCAGCTTAACGACAGACCCACGAACAAACACTGAAGCTTTCTTT. The chain has TRBV5-1 and TRBJ1-1, with D possibly TRBD1 on 5 matching bases. This CDR3 contains 17 residues. Germline-derived CDR1 and CDR2 are SGHRS and YFSETQ.